This T cell receptor (beta chain) was sequenced in a study of blood T cell repertoires in COVID-19. CDR1 is LGHDT, CDR2 YNNKEL, per germline (reference sequence). This CDR3 comprises 14 residues. Trimming removed 3 bases from V and 6 bases from J, with 13 bases in between. In terms of age and location, participants ranged from roughly 18 to 90 years and lived in roughly 22 US areas. Only in-frame clones appear in the TCRdb table, and some are missing; sequencing was by immunoSEQ multiplex PCR. The table shows some 150,000 clones, with about 90% occurring only once. The receptor's source is a human donor with acute COVID-19. The donor label of this sample is uncertain. The rearrangement joins TRBV3-1 (or the pseudogene TRBV3-2) to TRBJ2-3; no clear D. The sequenced sample consisted of PBMCs or T cells enriched from blood (not recorded which). The CDR3 DNA reads TGTGCCAGCAGCCAGAACGTCCGAGTGGATACGCAGTATTTT. Residues: CASSQNVRVDTQYF.